This record concerns one T cell receptor (beta chain) sequence. The specificity of this receptor is unknown. No quality values exist for individual bases; no much larger clone is one base distant. The data are from a study of cytomegalovirus exposure and HLA in healthy donors listed by TCRdb under 2017. Looking at the study overall: According to an earlier analysis of 587 of the donors, about 179 million T cells yielded 120 million or so unique TCR beta sequences and roughly 280 Gb of sequence data. The study aimed to test whether signatures of past pathogen exposure could be identified by cataloging public T cell receptors. To study patterns of TCR occurrence, a later analysis re-analyzed previously published TCR beta repertoires from around 660 donors and added high-resolution HLA genotyping. In a later genetic analysis, genome-wide SNP genotypes for about three fifths of the 666 donors were used, and that subset was treated as a discovery cohort. Besides the first cohort of around 670 subjects, a separate validation cohort made up of 120 different subjects was used. The study used immunosequencing to profile the T cell repertoires of about 670 subjects and linked those repertoires to cytomegalovirus serostatus. Typing coverage varied by locus: roughly 629-630 donors for A, B, C, DRB1 and DQB1; approximately 560 for DQA1; over 600 for DPA1; more than 450 for DPB1. HLA typing covered class I and class II loci at four-digit resolution. Of the 300 to 500 genotyped donors, 80% to 90% were placed in the genetic ancestry cluster associated with self-reported Caucasian donors. Donor age, sex, ethnicity and CMV serostatus were collected together with the repertoire data. Every repertoire in the discovery cohort had been generated on one and the same sequencing platform. Roughly five DR-DQ haplotypes were handled as single units for association and clustering because linkage in the cohort was strong. An earlier analysis of approximately 500 of the donors applied high-throughput TCR beta sequencing to assess whether each TCR beta V gene segment acted as functional or pseudogenic. In the later analysis, no new phenotypic data were used to find candidate immune exposures; instead, reliance was placed on TCR beta sequences and their occurrence across donors. Among 350 to 400 genotyped donors of the cohort, an average of about 240,000 unique TCR beta nucleotide sequences were sequenced per donor, around 20% of them non-productive. The study combined high-throughput TCR immunosequencing, statistical association of individual TCRs with disease status, and machine learning to predict cytomegalovirus infection status. An early release covering about 600 HLA-typed donors comprised about 300 gigabases of sequencing data and roughly 86 million unique TCR sequences. What the study reported, not specific to this receptor: According to a later analysis, most CMV-associated TCR beta chains appeared to be HLA-restricted, and the HLA associations seemed to be driven largely by CMV exposure. Because HLA typing was unavailable for some donors at each locus, only the typed subset was used in association tests. The authors suggested that the approach could potentially be generalized to other disease states and immunological phenotypes. Compared with equally common non-associated chains, HLA-associated TCR beta chains in a later analysis were more clonally expanded and had lower generation probabilities. The classifier was reported to diagnose cytomegalovirus status with high specificity and sensitivity in both the original and validation cohorts. When HLA alleles, especially DR and DQ, strongly co-occurred, TCR associations were difficult to assign to individual alleles. Correlated functional status among segregating V segments might reflect linkage disequilibrium, but an unknown experimental factor could not be ruled out. In vitro tests confirmed that a few of the cytomegalovirus-associated TCR beta chains recognize cytomegalovirus antigens. A later genetic analysis reported fewer N-insertions in productive TCRs among donors in an Asian-associated ancestry cluster than the roughly 640-donor mean. A total of fewer than 200 TCR beta chains were listed by the study as associated with cytomegalovirus. A group of highly shared sequence variants was considered likely to be a technical artifact of the sequencing pipeline. The only immune exposure information available for the cohort was CMV serostatus. The presence/absence analyses assumed that sequencing depth was roughly uniform across donors, and that assumption may not be true. A later genetic analysis associated a missense DCLRE1C variant with V-gene and J-gene trimming of TCR beta chains, and an independent cohort replicated the association. The cohort was sequenced for TCR beta chains only, and without alpha or paired-chain data the features that could be detected were limited. At a false discovery rate of 0.05, a later analysis linked under 20,000 TCR beta sequences to specific HLA alleles. While some public TCRs were present in many individuals, most TCR sequences turned up only very rarely across donors. A further reported finding was that TCR beta sequences accurately predicted the HLA-A and HLA-B alleles for most subjects in the first cohort. The 87-base-pair reads could not distinguish some IMGT-functional V segments, including TRBV6-2 and TRBV6-3, so those segments were excluded. Because counts were too low, 15 to 20 rarely observed V segments, including chromosome 9 orphons, were excluded from the earlier analysis of 587 of the donors. Several of the top co-occurrence clusters appeared to be linked to parvovirus B19, influenza, CMV and Epstein-Barr virus, according to a later analysis. Broadly in line with IMGT annotations, most TCR beta V segments showed up in productive rearrangements about 87% or about 30% of the time in an earlier analysis of 587 of the donors. According to a later analysis, TCR association rates differed among HLA loci, with DRB1 alleles showing the most associated TCRs and HLA-C alleles showing the fewest.

The cohort consisted of some 670 healthy bone marrow donors. All cohort members were sampled while nominally healthy, although unrecorded immune exposures were likely present. The donor tested CMV seropositive and was one of the 289 seropositive cohort members. Each donor provided a peripheral blood sample, and peripheral blood mononuclear cells were used for TCR beta sequencing. The Qiagen DNeasy Blood Extraction Kit was used to extract genomic DNA from the blood cell samples. Library construction relied on the immunoSEQ multiplex PCR assay. A mixture of 60 forward primers for TCR Vbeta segments and 13 reverse primers for TCR Jbeta segments was used in the multiplex PCR. The CDR3 region of rearranged TCR beta genes was amplified from genomic DNA with a multiplex PCR assay. On the Illumina HiSeq System, the amplified TCR beta libraries were sequenced as 87-base-pair reads. In the source study's methods: A later analysis tallied tens of millions of unique TCR beta chains across the 666 repertoires, and about 10 million of those chains were shared by two or more donors. Raw reads were error-corrected and collapsed into unique sequences with a nearest-neighbor algorithm that merged closely related sequences to remove PCR and sequencing errors. To assign V, D and J gene segments, CDR3 sequences were aligned to IMGT reference sequences. For a sequence to be retained, a match of at least six nucleotides was required to both a V gene segment and a J gene segment. A rearrangement was called productive if the CDR3 had no stop codons and remained in frame with V and J, and every other rearrangement was called non-productive. CDR3 was defined by IMGT convention, running from the second conserved V-encoded cysteine to the conserved J-encoded phenylalanine. Sequences without an unambiguous match to a single V gene segment were excluded from the earlier analysis of about 640 of the donors. An earlier analysis of some 500 of the donors classified V segments as functional when productive rearrangements were above 56.7% and as segregating when the standard deviation between donors was above 5%. A statistical classification framework was developed to diagnose cytomegalovirus status using the catalog of TCR beta chain sequences. A later analysis assigned V and J genes by comparing TCR nucleotide sequences with IMGT/GENE-DB human TR gene sequences. A later analysis assigned CDR3 sequences and most-parsimonious VDJ recombination scenarios with the TCRdist pipeline. A later analysis defined each TCR beta chain by its CDR3 amino acid sequence plus V-gene family, and excluded reads lacking a unique V-gene family. As a way to deal with suspected cross-contamination and a sequencing artifact, a later analysis dropped 450 to 600 nucleotide sequences that were highly shared and had low generation probability. In a later analysis, a clonal expansion index was calculated for each public chain from normalized within-repertoire ranks of inferred template counts. In a later analysis, generation probabilities were computed using a VDJ recombination model fitted to out-of-frame rearrangements, and the results were checked against IGoR. In a later analysis, TCR-TCR, TCR-HLA and TCR-CMV co-occurrence was scored with hypergeometric tests, and a repertoire-size bias correction was applied to TCR pairs. To estimate false discovery rates, a later analysis permuted the HLA or CMV assignments 20 times. In a later analysis, co-occurring TCRs were grouped with DBSCAN, and TCRdist sequence similarity was added when clustering was performed within HLA-allele-positive subsets. Co-occurrence clustering excluded repertoires with fewer than 30,000 or more than 120,000 public chains, plus five with anomalous nucleotide sharing. As stored in TCRdb, this immuneACCESS dataset retains in-frame rearrangements with V and J assigned. A fraction of the clones does not appear; measured against another copy, unresolved V genes explain less than half of the discrepancy, and the remainder lacks a known reason. V and J calls and clone size are given by that table; D and trimming were obtained from the DNA. The sample table lists about 190,000 clones, 70% to 80% of them with a count of one. 2.1% of the sample is in the top ten clones.

CDR1 and CDR2, looked up from the germline V gene, are SGHAT and FQNNGV. From the cysteine up to the phenylalanine, the CDR3 has a length of 15 residues. This entry keeps only the CDR3 DNA: 45 bases, framed from base 1. V is cut back by 1 base and J by 6 bases, with 3 bases in the junction unmatched. The chain is made from TRBV11-2 and TRBJ1-5; 10 junctional bases match TRBD1. The clonotype originates from a woman aged 25 to 45 in good health and CMV-seropositive. Material for sequencing was PBMCs. For the CDR3, the sequence is CASSLGRQGAQPQHF. In nucleotides, the sequence is TGTGCCAGCAGCTTAGGTCGACAGGGGGCTCAGCCCCAGCATTTT.